This T cell receptor beta chain is drawn from a study of blood T cell repertoires in COVID-19. The CDR3 totals 13 residues. V lost 9 bases, J lost 1 base, and 3 bases stayed unmatched. Germline assignment: CDR1 SEHNR and CDR2 FQNEAQ (reference sequence). Enrolment of Seattle patients took place during active infection, and they were followed longitudinally. Original data processing: Amplification from reference gene primers served as the basis for estimated nucleated cell counts. TCRdb keeps only in-frame clones here, not all; method: immunoSEQ multiplex PCR. That table is the source of V, J and clone size, and D and trimming were worked out from the DNA. Among about 60,000 clones listed, about 83% were seen once.

This TCR was sampled from a man in his fifties or sixties with COVID-19, enrolled during active disease. V gene TRBV7-9 combines with J gene TRBJ1-3; 7 bases match TRBD1. The material sequenced was peripheral blood. The CDR3 reads CASVQGSGNTIYF. For the CDR3, the DNA is TGTGCCAGTGTACAGGGGTCTGGAAACACCATATATTTT.